What follows are 21 T cell receptor beta chains derived from one specimen sequenced in a study of T-cell memory formation after mild COVID-19 (dated by TCRdb to the early 2020s). The method behind the library was 5' RACE. Sequencing took place on an Illumina NovaSeq 6000. In TCRdb, the public reads were trimmed at Q25 with fastp and aligned with MiXCR, with productive beta chains retained. Each CDR3 protein appears once, grouped with its most common genes and DNA. The sample has fewer than 200,000 distinct CDR3 sequences on record, about 18% of them singletons. Together, the top ten hold roughly 4% of the sample. Sequenced sample: PBMCs or a T cell subset sorted from them (not recorded which). The receptors here all came from a man between 18 and 35 years old who had mild COVID-19 (a few samples of this study predate the infection). The sample titles of this study are shuffled in the database, so cell type and time point are left out; the donor was told from shared clones.

The CDR3 loop reads CASSSDGVSGYTF. The CDR3 region has the DNA TGCGCCAGCAGCTCGGACGGAGTATCCGGCTACACCTTC. V and J are TRBV5-1 and TRBJ1-2, with D unclear. CDR3 length: 13 residues. Germline V gene sequence: CDR1 SGHRS, CDR2 YFSETQ. V shed 3 bases and J shed 8 bases, with 14 bases lying between them. The full variable domain, completed using reference TRBV5-1 and TRBJ1-2, is KAGVTQTPRYLIKTRGQQVTLSCSPISGHRSVSWYQQTPGQGLQFLFEYFSETQRNKGNFPGRFSGRQFSNSRSEMNVSTLELGDSALYLCASSSDGVSGYTFGSGTRLTVV.

The V and J genes are TRBV7-8 and TRBJ1-3; 7 positions agree with TRBD1. This CDR3 region has 14 residues. The germline V gene has CDR1 SGHVS and CDR2 FQNEAQ. The junction had 7 bases not matched to a gene; V was cut back by 11 bases and J by 0 bases. The CDR3 loop is CAWGRDSSGNTIYF. For the CDR3, the DNA is TGTGCCTGGGGGCGGGACAGCTCTGGAAACACCATATATTTT.

The rearrangement links TRBV7-9 to TRBJ1-1; 8 nucleotides agree with TRBD1. With 3 bases clipped from V and 6 bases from J, the junction kept 12 bases outside the gene matches. The CDR3 has 16 amino acids. The germline V gene encodes CDR1 SEHNR and CDR2 FQNEAQ (reference sequence). As DNA, the CDR3 is TGTGCCAGCAGCTTTCTTGGCGGGACAGGCGCCTCTGAAGCTTTCTTT. Translating it yields CASSFLGGTGASEAFF.

This clonotype appeared a few times. This chain connects TRBV7-9 to TRBJ1-1; perhaps TRBD1 as D (5 bases). V lost 7 bases and J lost 7, with 16 bases in between. The length of the CDR3 is 13 residues. Looked up from germline, CDR1 is SEHNR and CDR2 is FQNEAQ (reference sequence). CDR3 loop: CASNWGVSGEAFF. Here the CDR3 DNA reads TGTGCCAGCAACTGGGGGGTTTCAGGTGAAGCTTTCTTT.

The table lists this clonotype with a few counts. The chain has TRBV7-9 and TRBJ2-1; TRBD2 matches at 13 bases. Germline CDR1 SEHNR, CDR2 FQNEAQ (reference sequence). This CDR3 is built from 18 residues. V lost 4 bases to trimming and J lost 8 bases; unmatched junction nucleotides: 14. In nucleotides, the CDR3 is TGTGCCAGCAGCTCCAGGACTAGCGGGGGCAGATCAGGGTATGAGCAGTTCTTC. Amino acid sequence: CASSSRTSGGRSGYEQFF.

Here the CDR3 reads CASSQESTTGLATDTQYF. As DNA, the CDR3 is TGTGCCAGCAGCCAAGAGTCGACAACCGGCCTTGCAACAGATACGCAGTATTTT. The V and J genes are TRBV4-2 and TRBJ2-3; D is ambiguous. V lost 0 bases, J lost 3 bases, and 19 bases lay in between. Germline V gene sequence: CDR1 LGHNA, CDR2 YNFKEQ. The CDR3 extends over 18 amino acids.

The chain recombines TRBV7-8 with TRBJ1-2, with D unclear. Per the germline V gene, CDR1 is SGHVS and CDR2 is FQNEAQ. Trimming left V 5 bases short and J 4 bases short, with 14 bases between. This CDR3 contains 14 residues. CDR3 region: CASSRPTPVYGYTF. In DNA form, the CDR3 reads TGTGCCAGCAGCCGCCCGACGCCGGTCTATGGCTACACCTTC.

The genes are TRBV18 and TRBJ2-3; maybe TRBD2 (7 bases). The CDR3 runs to 16 residues. The germline gives CDR1 KGHSH, CDR2 LQKENI. Trimming stripped 3 bases from V and 14 bases from J, with 27 bases between. For the CDR3, the DNA is TGTGCCAGCTCACCTCGGATCGATTTTTTCGGGGGGCCCACGTATTTT. It codes for CASSPRIDFFGGPTYF.

For the CDR3, the DNA is TGTGCCAGCACGTCGGCTCACTGGCCCTACAATGAGCAGTTCTTC. Encoded protein: CASTSAHWPYNEQFF. The chain is built from TRBV6-2 or TRBV6-3 and TRBJ2-1, with D uncertain. With 7 bases removed from V and 2 bases from J, the gap between germline ends came to 15 bases. The length of the CDR3 is 15 residues. Germline CDR1 reads MNHEY; CDR2 reads SVGEGT.

The V and J genes are TRBV28 and TRBJ1-2; D not certain. The V and J ends lost 1 base and 4 bases respectively, with 10 bases between them. CDR1 and CDR2 (germline): MDHEN, SYDVKM. The CDR3 totals 14 residues. In DNA, the CDR3 is TGTGCCAGCAGTTTATCGGGGTGGGTCTATGGCTACACCTTC. The encoded protein is CASSLSGWVYGYTF.

The chain employs TRBV11-2 and TRBJ2-3; D perhaps matches TRBD2 (5 bases). The germline V gene has CDR1 SGHAT and CDR2 FQNNGV. CDR3 length equals 14 residues. V shed 5 bases and J shed 0 bases, with 9 bases lying between them. The CDR3 DNA sequence: TGTGCCAGCAGCCTAGCTCTGAGCACAGATACGCAGTATTTT. Translating it yields CASSLALSTDTQYF.

In this sample, this clonotype turned up a few times. The rearrangement joins TRBV7-9 to TRBJ1-6; D call uncertain. The CDR3 has 14 amino acids. The germline gives CDR1 SEHNR, CDR2 FQNEAQ (reference sequence). V was shortened by 4 bases and J by 8 bases, with 12 bases between the two germline ends. The CDR3 nucleotides are TGTGCCAGCAGCTATTCTTACGGGGATTCACCCCTCCACTTT. This codes for CASSYSYGDSPLHF.

The sample holds one count of this clonotype. The V and J genes are TRBV5-1 and TRBJ1-3; 7 nucleotides align to TRBD1. The CDR3 totals 14 residues. V dropped 0 bases and J dropped 7; count of bases not matched to a gene: 4. CDR1 and CDR2 from the germline V gene are SGHRS and YFSETQ. The CDR3 sequence is CASSLGRGINTIYF. CDR3 DNA sequence: TGCGCCAGCAGCTTGGGCAGGGGGATCAACACCATATATTTT.

There are a few counts of this clonotype. V and J are TRBV30 and TRBJ1-2, with D possibly TRBD1 on 6 matching bases. The CDR3 consists of 15 residues. Trimming left V 1 base short and J 6 bases short, with 18 bases between. Germline V CDR1 and CDR2: GTSNPN, SVGIG (reference sequence). CDR3 DNA sequence: TGTGCCTGGAGTGCGCCACTACAGGGTGGGCATGGCTACACCTTC. Translation: CAWSAPLQGGHGYTF.

This clonotype has more than one count but fewer than ten. This sequence joins TRBV20-1 and TRBJ2-1; TRBD2 agrees at 10 bases. CDR3 length: 16 amino acids. Germline CDR1 reads DFQATT; CDR2 reads SNEGSKA (reference sequence). Trimming removed 5 bases from V and 4 bases from J; junction bases left unmatched: 11. Here the CDR3 DNA reads TGCAGTGCTGCTTCGCTTAGCGGGGGGCAATACAATGAGCAGTTCTTC. It is translated as CSAASLSGGQYNEQFF.

CDR3 loop: CASSRWTGLLNTEAFF. The CDR3 nucleotides are TGCGCCAGCAGCCGCTGGACAGGGCTACTGAACACTGAAGCTTTCTTT. J is TRBJ1-1 and V is TRBV5-1, with TRBD1 matching 8 bases. The CDR3 runs to 16 residues. With 4 bases clipped from V and 0 bases from J, the junction kept 8 bases outside the gene matches. Germline CDR1 and CDR2: SGHRS and YFSETQ.

The V call is TRBV19, the J call TRBJ2-3, with 7 bases aligning to TRBD1. Trimming cost V 5 bases and J 6 bases; bases outside gene matches: 11. Looked up from germline, CDR1 is LNHDA and CDR2 is SQIVND (reference sequence). This CDR3 has 15 residues. CDR3 sequence reads: CASSSRQGLHDTQYF. DNA of the CDR3: TGTGCCAGTAGTTCCCGACAGGGTCTCCACGATACGCAGTATTTT.

This clonotype was seen a handful of times. The chain employs TRBV5-4 and TRBJ1-1, with no clear D. Germline CDR1 reads SGHNT; CDR2 reads YYREEE (reference sequence). This CDR3 comprises 13 residues. V shed 4 bases and J shed 12 bases, with 19 bases lying between them. The CDR3 DNA sequence: TGTGCCAGCAGCCTCCAAGATGTTTGGGAAACTTTCTTT. This codes for CASSLQDVWETFF.

The J gene is TRBJ1-2, the V gene TRBV28, with a weak D call TRBD1 (5 bases). Germline V gene sequence: CDR1 MDHEN, CDR2 SYDVKM. V was trimmed by 10 bases and J by 0 bases, leaving 18 bases between them. CDR3 length: 15 amino acids. The CDR3 DNA follows: TGTGCCACCCCAGGAGAGGGGCCCGCTAACTATGGCTACACCTTC. Amino acid sequence: CATPGEGPANYGYTF.

V is TRBV5-1 and J is TRBJ1-5; perhaps TRBD1 as D (5 bases). CDR3 length: 14 amino acids. V was pared by 7 bases and J by 7 bases, with 18 bases between. Germline V gives CDR1 SGHRS, CDR2 YFSETQ. Here the CDR3 reads CASSFGGEGQPQHF. The CDR3 bases are TGCGCCAGCTCCTTTGGGGGAGAAGGCCAGCCCCAGCATTTT.

This clonotype was counted a few times. The V and J genes are TRBV5-8 and TRBJ1-1; possibly TRBD1 for D (6 bases). CDR1 and CDR2 from the germline V gene are SGHTS and YDEGEE. Trimming removed 0 bases from V and 2 bases from J, with 8 bases in between. This CDR3 comprises 14 residues. This chain's CDR3 is CASSLARGNTEAFF. CDR3 coding DNA: TGTGCCAGCAGCTTGGCCAGGGGAAACACTGAAGCTTTCTTT.